This TCR beta chain was identified during a study of post-analysis software for immune sequencing data. In the study overall: Included among the disease courses, which were recorded for the cohort, were relapsing-remitting, secondary progressive and progressive-relapsing multiple sclerosis. Study-wide findings and caveats: With TRBV5-6, TRBV5-1 and TRBV20-1 included, about five TRBV segments were more frequent in patients than in controls. Multiple sclerosis patients showed significantly lower normalized Chao1 diversity than controls did.

The CDR3 has 16 residues. Trimming removed 1 base from V and 1 base from J; junction bases left unmatched: 5. CDR1 is SGHNT, CDR2 YENEEA, per germline. Unique molecular identifiers tagged the TCR beta cDNA libraries. The authors obtained roughly 0.5 million cDNA molecules from approximately 0.91 to 9.4 million T cells. In TCRdb, the PCR reads were re-called with MiXCR into one record per CDR3 protein. The profile covers about 760,000 distinct CDR3 sequences, with roughly 27% appearing a single time and under 0.7% taken by the ten largest. Turning to this clonotype: Its antigen is undetermined.

This receptor was taken from a girl aged 5-17 years with multiple sclerosis. Sequencing was done on a sample of blood. The chain is built from TRBV11-3 and TRBJ2-3; 7 bases align to TRBD2. For the CDR3, the DNA is TGTGCCAGCAGCTTAGGCGCGGGAGTGGGCACAGATACGCAGTATTTT. Translating gives CASSLGAGVGTDTQYF.